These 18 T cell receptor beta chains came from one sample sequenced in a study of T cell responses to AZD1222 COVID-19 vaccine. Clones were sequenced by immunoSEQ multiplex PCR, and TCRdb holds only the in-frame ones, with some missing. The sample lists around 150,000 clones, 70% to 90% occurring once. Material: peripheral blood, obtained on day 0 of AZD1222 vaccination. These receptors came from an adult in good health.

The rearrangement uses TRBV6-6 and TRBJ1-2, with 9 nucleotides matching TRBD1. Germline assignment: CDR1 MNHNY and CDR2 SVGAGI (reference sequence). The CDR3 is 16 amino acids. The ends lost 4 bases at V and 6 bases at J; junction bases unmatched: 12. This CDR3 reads CASSLLSTGGENGYTF. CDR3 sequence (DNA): TGTGCCAGCAGTTTGCTTTCGACAGGGGGGGAAAATGGCTACACCTTC.

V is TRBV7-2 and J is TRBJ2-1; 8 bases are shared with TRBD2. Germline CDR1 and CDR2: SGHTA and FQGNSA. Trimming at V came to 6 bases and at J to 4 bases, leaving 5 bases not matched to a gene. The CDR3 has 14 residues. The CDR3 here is CASSSVAGYNEQFF. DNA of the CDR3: TGTGCCAGCAGTTCCGTAGCGGGATACAATGAGCAGTTCTTC.

The CDR3 reads CATRQGYGDQPQHF. Here the CDR3 DNA reads TGTGCCACTAGACAGGGATATGGCGATCAGCCCCAGCATTTT. J is TRBJ1-5 and V is TRBV10-3; 7 nucleotides match TRBD1. From germline, CDR1 is ENHRY and CDR2 SYGVKD. Trimming cost V 10 bases and J 5 bases; bases outside gene matches: 11. This CDR3 comprises 14 residues.

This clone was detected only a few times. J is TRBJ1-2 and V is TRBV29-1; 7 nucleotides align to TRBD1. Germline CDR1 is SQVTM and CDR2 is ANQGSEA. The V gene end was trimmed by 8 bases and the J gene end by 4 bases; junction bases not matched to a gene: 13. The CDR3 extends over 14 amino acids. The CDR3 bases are TGCAGCTCCTTCGGGGAGGGGGCTGGCTATGGCTACACCTTC. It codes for CSSFGEGAGYGYTF.

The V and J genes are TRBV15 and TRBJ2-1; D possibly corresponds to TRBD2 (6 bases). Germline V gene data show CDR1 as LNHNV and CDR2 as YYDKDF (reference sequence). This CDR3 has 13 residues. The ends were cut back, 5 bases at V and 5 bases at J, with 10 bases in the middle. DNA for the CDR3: TGTGCCACCAGCCGGGGACTCAACAATGAGCAGTTCTTC. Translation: CATSRGLNNEQFF.

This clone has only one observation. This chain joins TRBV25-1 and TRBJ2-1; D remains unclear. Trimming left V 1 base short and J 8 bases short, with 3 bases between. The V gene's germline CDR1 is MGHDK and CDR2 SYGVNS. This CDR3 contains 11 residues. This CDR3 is CASSELYEQFF. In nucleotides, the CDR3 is TGTGCCAGCAGTGAATTATATGAGCAGTTCTTC.

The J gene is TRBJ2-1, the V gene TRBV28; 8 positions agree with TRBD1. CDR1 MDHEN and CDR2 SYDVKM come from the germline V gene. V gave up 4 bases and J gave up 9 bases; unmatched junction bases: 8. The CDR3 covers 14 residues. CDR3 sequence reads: CASSSPGQVGEQFF. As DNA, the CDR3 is TGTGCCAGCAGTTCACCGGGACAGGTTGGTGAGCAGTTCTTC.

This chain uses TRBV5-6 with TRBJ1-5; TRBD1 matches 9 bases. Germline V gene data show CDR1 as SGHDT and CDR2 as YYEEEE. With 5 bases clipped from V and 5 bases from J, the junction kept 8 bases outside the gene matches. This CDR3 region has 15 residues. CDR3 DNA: TGTGCCAGCAGTTCCTGGGACAGGGTGGATCAGCCCCAGCATTTT. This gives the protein CASSSWDRVDQPQHF.

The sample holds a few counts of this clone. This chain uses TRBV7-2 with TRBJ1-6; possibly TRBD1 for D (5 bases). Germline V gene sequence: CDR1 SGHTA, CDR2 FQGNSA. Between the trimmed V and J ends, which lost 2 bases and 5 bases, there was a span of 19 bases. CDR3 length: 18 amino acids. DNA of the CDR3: TGTGCCAGCAGCTTATCAAGGTGGGGGTTGGGGAATAATTCACCCCTCCACTTT. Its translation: CASSLSRWGLGNNSPLHF.

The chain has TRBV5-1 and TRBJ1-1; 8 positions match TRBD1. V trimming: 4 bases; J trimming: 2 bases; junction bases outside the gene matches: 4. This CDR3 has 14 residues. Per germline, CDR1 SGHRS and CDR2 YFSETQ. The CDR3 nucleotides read TGCGCCAGCAGCCCACAGGGGGATAACACTGAAGCTTTCTTT. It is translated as CASSPQGDNTEAFF.

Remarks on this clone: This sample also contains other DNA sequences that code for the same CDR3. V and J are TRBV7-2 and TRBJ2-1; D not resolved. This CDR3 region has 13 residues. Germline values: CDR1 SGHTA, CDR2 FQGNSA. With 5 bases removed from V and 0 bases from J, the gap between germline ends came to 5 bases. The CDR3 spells CASSLGSYNEQFF. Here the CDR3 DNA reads TGTGCCAGCAGCCTTGGCTCCTACAATGAGCAGTTCTTC. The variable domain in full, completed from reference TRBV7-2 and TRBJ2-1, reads GAGVSQSPSNKVTEKGKDVELRCDPISGHTALYWYRQSLGQGLEFLIYFQGNSAPDKSGLPSDRFSAERTGGSVSTLTIQRTQQEDSAVYLCASSLGSYNEQFFGPGTRLTVL.

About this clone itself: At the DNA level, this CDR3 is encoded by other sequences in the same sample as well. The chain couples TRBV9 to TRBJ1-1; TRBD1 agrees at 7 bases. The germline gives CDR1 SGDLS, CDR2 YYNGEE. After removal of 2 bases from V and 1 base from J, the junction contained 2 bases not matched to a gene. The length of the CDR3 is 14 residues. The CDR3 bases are TGTGCCAGCAGCGTGGGGACAGCGAACACTGAAGCTTTCTTT. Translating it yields CASSVGTANTEAFF.

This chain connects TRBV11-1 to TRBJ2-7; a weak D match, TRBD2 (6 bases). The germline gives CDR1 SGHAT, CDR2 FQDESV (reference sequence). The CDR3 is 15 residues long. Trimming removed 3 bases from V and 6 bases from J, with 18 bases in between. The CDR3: CASSFNPGLAGEQYF. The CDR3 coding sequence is TGTGCCAGCAGCTTTAATCCGGGACTTGCGGGCGAGCAGTACTTC. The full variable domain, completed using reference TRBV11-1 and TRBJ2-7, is EAEVAQSPRYKITEKSQAVAFWCDPISGHATLYWYRQILGQGPELLVQFQDESVVDDSQLPKDRFSAERLKGVDSTLKIQPAELGDSAMYLCASSFNPGLAGEQYFGPGTRLTVT.

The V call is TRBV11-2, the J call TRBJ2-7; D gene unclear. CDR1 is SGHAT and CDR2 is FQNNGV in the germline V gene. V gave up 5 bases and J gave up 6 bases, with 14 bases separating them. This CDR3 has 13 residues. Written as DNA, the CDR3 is TGTGCCAGCAGCCGTACGGGCTGGCGCGAGCAGTACTTC. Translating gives CASSRTGWREQYF.

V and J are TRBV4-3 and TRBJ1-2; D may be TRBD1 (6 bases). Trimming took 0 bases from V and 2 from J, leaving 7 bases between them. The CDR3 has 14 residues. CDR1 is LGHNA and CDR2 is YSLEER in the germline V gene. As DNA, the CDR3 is TGCGCCAGCAGCCAAGATGGACAGAACTATGGCTACACCTTC. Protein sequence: CASSQDGQNYGYTF.

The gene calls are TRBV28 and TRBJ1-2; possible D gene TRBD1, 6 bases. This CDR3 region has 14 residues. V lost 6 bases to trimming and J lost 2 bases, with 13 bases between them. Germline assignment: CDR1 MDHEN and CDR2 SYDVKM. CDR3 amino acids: CASRRGVRNYGYTF. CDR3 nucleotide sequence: TGTGCCAGCAGGAGGGGGGTGAGGAACTATGGCTACACCTTC.

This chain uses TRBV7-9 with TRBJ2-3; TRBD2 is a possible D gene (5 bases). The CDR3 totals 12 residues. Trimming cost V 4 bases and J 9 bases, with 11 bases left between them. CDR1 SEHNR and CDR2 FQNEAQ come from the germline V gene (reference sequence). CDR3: CASSSSGGTQYF. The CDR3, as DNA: TGTGCCAGCAGCTCGAGCGGAGGCACGCAGTATTTT. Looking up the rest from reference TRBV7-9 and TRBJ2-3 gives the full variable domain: DTGVSQNPRHKITKRGQNVTFRCDPISEHNRLYWYRQTLGQGPEFLTYFQNEAQLEKSRLLSDRFSAERPKGSFSTLEIQRTEQGDSAMYLCASSSSGGTQYFGPGTRLTVL.

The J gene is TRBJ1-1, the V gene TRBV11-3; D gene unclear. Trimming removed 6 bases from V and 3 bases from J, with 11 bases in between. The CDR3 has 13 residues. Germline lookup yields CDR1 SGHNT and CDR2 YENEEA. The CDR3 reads CASSYDGDTEAFF. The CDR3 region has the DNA TGTGCCAGCAGTTATGACGGAGACACTGAAGCTTTCTTT.